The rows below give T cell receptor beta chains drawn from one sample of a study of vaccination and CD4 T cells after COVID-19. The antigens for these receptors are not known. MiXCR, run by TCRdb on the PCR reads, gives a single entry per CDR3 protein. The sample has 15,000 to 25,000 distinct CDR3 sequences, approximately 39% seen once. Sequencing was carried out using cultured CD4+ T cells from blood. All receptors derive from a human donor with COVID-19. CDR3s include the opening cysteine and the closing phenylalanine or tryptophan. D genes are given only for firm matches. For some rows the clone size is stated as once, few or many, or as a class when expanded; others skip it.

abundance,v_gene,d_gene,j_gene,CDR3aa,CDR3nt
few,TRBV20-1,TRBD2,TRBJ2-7,CSARAPSGGPYEQYF,TGCAGTGCTAGAGCCCCTAGCGGGGGTCCCTACGAGCAGTACTTC
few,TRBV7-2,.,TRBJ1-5,CASSSPAGNQPQHF,TGTGCCAGCAGCTCACCGGCAGGTAATCAGCCCCAGCATTTT
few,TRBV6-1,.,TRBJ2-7,CAARDSGGETYEQYF,TGTGCCGCCAGGGATTCGGGCGGCGAGACCTACGAGCAGTACTTC
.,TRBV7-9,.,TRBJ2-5,CASSLGGGSKETQYF,TGTGCCAGCAGCTTAGGGGGGGGCTCCAAAGAGACCCAGTACTTC
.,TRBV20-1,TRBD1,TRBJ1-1,CSARYRGMNTEAFF,TGCAGTGCTAGATACAGGGGGATGAACACTGAAGCTTTCTTT
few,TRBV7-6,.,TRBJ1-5,CASSADRNQPQHF,TGTGCTAGCAGCGCAGACAGAAACCAGCCCCAGCATTTT
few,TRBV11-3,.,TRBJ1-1,CASSLVGHKANTEAFF,TGTGCCAGCAGCTTAGTGGGACACAAGGCGAACACTGAAGCTTTCTTT
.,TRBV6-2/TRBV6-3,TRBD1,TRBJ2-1,CASEGQGRHEQFF,TGTGCCAGCGAGGGACAGGGGAGACATGAGCAGTTCTTC
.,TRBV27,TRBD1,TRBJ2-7,CASGTVARYEQYF,TGTGCCAGCGGGACAGTGGCCCGCTACGAGCAGTACTTC
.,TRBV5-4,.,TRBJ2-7,CASRWDLSSYEQYF,TGTGCCAGCAGGTGGGACCTGAGCTCCTACGAGCAGTACTTC
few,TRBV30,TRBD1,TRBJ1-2,CAWGDRTGGVNGYTF,TGTGCCTGGGGGGACCGGACAGGGGGCGTGAATGGCTACACCTTC
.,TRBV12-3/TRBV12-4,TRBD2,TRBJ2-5,CVSSLARSSGGKETQYF,TGTGTCAGCAGTTTAGCCCGCTCTAGCGGGGGGAAAGAGACCCAGTACTTC
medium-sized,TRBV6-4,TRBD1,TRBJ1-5,CASHRGQSLSNQPQHF,TGTGCCAGCCATAGGGGGCAGTCCCTTAGCAATCAGCCCCAGCATTTT
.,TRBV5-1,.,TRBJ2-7,CASRPRTATYEQYF,TGCGCCAGCAGACCGAGGACAGCTACCTACGAGCAGTACTTC
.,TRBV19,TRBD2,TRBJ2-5,CASSTRAGPQETQYF,TGTGCCAGTAGTACCCGAGCGGGGCCCCAAGAGACCCAGTACTTC
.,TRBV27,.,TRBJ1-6,CASSLFTGGANSPLHF,TGTGCCAGCAGTCTATTTACGGGGGGCGCTAATTCACCCCTCCACTTT
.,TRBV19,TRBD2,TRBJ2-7,CASSGLAGKYEQYF,TGTGCCAGTAGTGGACTAGCGGGGAAATACGAGCAGTACTTC
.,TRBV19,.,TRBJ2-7,CASSPTGRGTYEQYF,TGTGCCAGTAGTCCGACAGGGAGGGGAACCTACGAGCAGTACTTC
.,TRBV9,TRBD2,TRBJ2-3,CASTLGGKADTQYF,TGTGCCAGCACGCTGGGAGGGAAGGCAGATACGCAGTATTTT
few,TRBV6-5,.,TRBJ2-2,CASSYQDTGELFF,TGTGCCAGCAGTTATCAGGACACCGGGGAGCTGTTTTTT
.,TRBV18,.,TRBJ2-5,CASSLLVQETQYF,TGTGCCAGCTCCCTTTTGGTCCAAGAGACCCAGTACTTC
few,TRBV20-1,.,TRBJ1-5,CSATRVVSNQPQHF,TGCAGTGCTACTAGGGTGGTGAGCAATCAGCCCCAGCATTTT
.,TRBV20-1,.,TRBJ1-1,CSADPRSANTEAFF,TGCAGTGCCGACCCTCGTTCAGCGAACACTGAAGCTTTCTTT
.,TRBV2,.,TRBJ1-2,CASRTDSRLYYGYTF,TGTGCCAGCAGAACTGACAGTCGGCTCTACTATGGCTACACCTTC
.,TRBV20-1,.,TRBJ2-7,CSAPSGQTYEQYF,TGCAGTGCCCCCTCAGGGCAGACCTACGAGCAGTACTTC
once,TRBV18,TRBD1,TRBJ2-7,CASSTARPGQGPPYEQYF,TGTGCCAGCTCAACCGCCCGACCGGGACAGGGGCCCCCCTACGAGCAGTACTTC
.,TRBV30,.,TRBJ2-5,CAWSVPLGTGSTQYF,TGTGCCTGGAGTGTACCCCTGGGCACCGGTTCGACCCAGTACTTC
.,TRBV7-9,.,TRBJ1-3,CASSLAGLLVGNTIYF,TGTGCCAGCAGCTTAGCGGGCCTTCTGGTCGGAAACACCATATATTTT
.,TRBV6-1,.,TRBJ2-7,CASKTSPYEQYF,TGTGCCAGCAAGACCAGCCCCTACGAGCAGTACTTC
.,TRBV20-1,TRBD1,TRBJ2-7,CSAWRLQGSYEQYF,TGCAGTGCCTGGCGGTTACAGGGGTCCTACGAGCAGTACTTC
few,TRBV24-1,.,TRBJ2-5,CATWPGHQETQYF,TGTGCCACCTGGCCGGGACACCAAGAGACCCAGTACTTC
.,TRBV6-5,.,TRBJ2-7,CASSYSGVGQTYEQYF,TGTGCCAGCAGTTACTCGGGGGTCGGTCAGACCTACGAGCAGTACTTC
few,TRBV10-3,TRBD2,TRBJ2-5,CAISDPNASGQETQYF,TGTGCCATCAGCGACCCCAACGCTAGCGGACAAGAGACCCAGTACTTC
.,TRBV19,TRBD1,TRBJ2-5,CASSIGRGIGETQYF,TGTGCCAGTAGTATCGGCAGGGGGATAGGTGAGACCCAGTACTTC
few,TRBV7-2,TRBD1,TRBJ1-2,CASSRRQGYGYTF,TGTGCCAGCAGCCGACGACAGGGTTATGGCTACACCTTC
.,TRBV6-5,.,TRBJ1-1,CASSSVDTMNTEAFF,TGTGCCAGCAGTTCTGTGGACACGATGAACACTGAAGCTTTCTTT
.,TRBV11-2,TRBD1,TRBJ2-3,CASSLGQATDTQYF,TGTGCCAGCAGCTTGGGACAGGCCACAGATACGCAGTATTTT
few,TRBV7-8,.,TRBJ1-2,CASSLFSNPNYGYTF,TGTGCCAGCAGCTTATTTAGTAACCCTAACTATGGCTACACCTTC
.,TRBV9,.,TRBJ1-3,CASSSRLGSGNTIYF,TGTGCCAGCAGCTCTCGATTGGGCTCTGGAAACACCATATATTTT
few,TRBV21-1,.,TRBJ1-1,CASSAPGQAHGTEAFF,TGTGCCAGCAGCGCCCCGGGACAGGCCCATGGGACTGAAGCTTTCTTT
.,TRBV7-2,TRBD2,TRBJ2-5,CASSASGAGGWETQYF,TGTGCCAGCTCTGCATCTGGAGCGGGGGGGTGGGAGACCCAGTACTTC
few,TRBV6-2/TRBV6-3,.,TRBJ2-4,CASSYTTVAKNIQYF,TGTGCCAGCAGTTACACAACAGTAGCCAAAAACATTCAGTACTTC
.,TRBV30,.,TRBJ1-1,CAWSLGSNTEAFF,TGTGCCTGGTCTCTTGGATCAAACACTGAAGCTTTCTTT
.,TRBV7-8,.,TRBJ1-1,CASSSDRLVTEAFF,TGTGCCAGCAGCTCGGACCGGCTGGTTACTGAAGCTTTCTTT